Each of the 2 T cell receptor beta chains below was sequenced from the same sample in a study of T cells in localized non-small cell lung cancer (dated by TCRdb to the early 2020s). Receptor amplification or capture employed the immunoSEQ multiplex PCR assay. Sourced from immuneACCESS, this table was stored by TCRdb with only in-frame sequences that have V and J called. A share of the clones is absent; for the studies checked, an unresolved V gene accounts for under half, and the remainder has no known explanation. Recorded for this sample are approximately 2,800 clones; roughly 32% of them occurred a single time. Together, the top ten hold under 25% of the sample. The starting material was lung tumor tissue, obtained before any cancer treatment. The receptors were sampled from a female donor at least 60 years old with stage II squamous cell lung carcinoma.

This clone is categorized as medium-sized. CDR3 sequence reads: CASSLEERGGADTQYF. CDR3 nucleotide sequence: TGTGCCAGCAGCTTAGAAGAGCGGGGGGGAGCAGATACGCAGTATTTT. The rearrangement joins TRBV11-3 to TRBJ2-3; 10 nucleotides line up with TRBD2. V lost 0 bases to trimming and J lost 4 bases; unmatched junction nucleotides: 4. CDR3 length equals 16 residues. Germline CDR1 SGHNT, CDR2 YENEEA. Together with reference TRBV11-3 and TRBJ2-3, the CDR3 gives the full variable domain: EAGVVQSPRYKIIEKKQPVAFWCNPISGHNTLYWYLQNLGQGPELLIRYENEEAVDDSQLPKDRFSAERLKGVDSTLKIQPAELGDSAVYLCASSLEERGGADTQYFGPGTRLTVL.

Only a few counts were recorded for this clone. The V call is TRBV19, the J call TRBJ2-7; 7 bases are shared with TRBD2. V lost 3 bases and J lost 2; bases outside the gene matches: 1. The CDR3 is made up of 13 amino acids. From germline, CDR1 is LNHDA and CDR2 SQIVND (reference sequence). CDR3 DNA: TGTGCCAGTAGTATGGGGAGGGCCTACGAGCAGTACTTC. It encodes CASSMGRAYEQYF.